The entry that follows covers one TCR beta chain sequence. This clonotype was seen many times. Its antigen target is currently unknown. Base qualities are not provided; no much larger clone lies one nucleotide away. These data are taken from a study of post-analysis software for immune sequencing data (dated by TCRdb to between 2014 and 2016). For context, the study as a whole: Relapsing-remitting, secondary progressive and progressive-relapsing multiple sclerosis were recorded as disease courses, and subtype annotation was lacking for some patients. Patient repertoires were compared against about a dozen previously published healthy control repertoires from donors aged about 6 to 27 years. A subset of samples was prepared in parallel using single-end sample barcoding, then pooled and co-amplified after Illumina adapter ligation.

Overall results and qualifications from the work: A few TRBV segments, including TRBV5-6, TRBV5-1 and TRBV20-1, were significantly more frequent in patients than controls. When samples were clustered directly using the F measure, samples prepared in the same batch co-clustered strongly, which prompted a batch-effect correction. Significantly lower normalized Chao1 diversity was found in multiple sclerosis patients than in controls, suggesting substantial peripheral T-cell clonal expansion. The multiple sclerosis patient group was slightly younger than the control group.

V is pruned by 5 bases and J by 0 bases, leaving 0 bases of the junction without a gene match. The CDR3 goes from the cysteine to the phenylalanine over 15 residues. Of the read, only the CDR3 DNA is kept; its 45 bases are in frame from base 1. CDR1 MNHNY and CDR2 SVGAGI were looked up in the germline V gene (reference sequence). Libraries were constructed by PCR. The sample was run on an Illumina HiSeq 2500. To reduce PCR and sequencing biases, unique molecular identifiers were incorporated into the TCR beta cDNA libraries. Per 1 to 10 million input T cells, roughly 500,000 cDNA molecules were obtained, such that each molecule approximated one T cell. The patient libraries were prepared and sequenced with the same protocol used for the earlier healthy control dataset. Samples belonging to the same batch were prepared together, multiplexed and sequenced on a shared HiSeq lane. On the authors' methods: MIGEC was used to process the raw barcoded reads, and molecular identifier groups with only a single read were discarded before consensus assembly and CDR3 extraction. Clonotype tables were post-analysed with VDJtools, normalizing diversity by down-sampling all datasets to the smallest sample size. To correct batch-related cross-sample contamination, repertoire overlap clustering matched CDR3 amino acid sequences but not nucleotide sequences. In-frame beta chains were kept once TCRdb had trimmed the public reads at Q25 with fastp and called clones with MiXCR. Identical CDR3 protein sequences are pooled into one entry, listed with their most common genes and DNA. The V and J calls were determined by TCRdb, not by the authors. The sample includes roughly 200,000 distinct CDR3 sequences, with around 30% observed a single time. Clones ranked in the top ten supply roughly 3.4% of the sample.

TCR beta repertoires were profiled from peripheral blood of roughly 13 young patients with multiple sclerosis to demonstrate the VDJtools post-analysis software. The patients with multiple sclerosis were children and adolescents between roughly 6 and 17 years of age. The sample was blood. The rearranged chain carries TRBV6-6 and TRBJ2-6, and TRBD1 matches 8 of the central bases. This receptor was taken from a girl between 2 and 17 years old with multiple sclerosis. The sequenced DNA: TGTGCCAGCAGTACAGGGGGCTCTGGGGCCAACGTCCTGACTTTC. It specifies CASSTGGSGANVLTF.